The entry below describes one T cell receptor (beta chain). Its antigen is unidentified. This sample is drawn from a study of T cell responses to AZD1222 COVID-19 vaccine. Turning to the study itself: Second-dose timings of about 4 or about 12 weeks were pooled. Findings and caveats of the study: Nearly half of spike-specific TCRs reportedly target unmutated variant regions. The breadth and depth of Spike-specific TCRs increased once two AZD1222 doses had been given. Donors were mostly white British, more females; clonal diversity possibly underestimated.

The CDR3 sequence is 14 residues long. The protocol was immunoSEQ multiplex PCR, while the TCRdb copy is restricted to in-frame clones and leaves out a portion. The top ten hold about 19% of the sample, which has 150,000 to 160,000 clones, under 95% seen once. The sequence was obtained from an adult in good health. Material: peripheral blood, obtained on day 0 of AZD1222 vaccination. The chain employs TRBV21-1 and TRBJ2-5; the table's TRBD1 call for D was not verified on the DNA. TRBV21-1 is classified as a pseudogene. The chain's CDR3 is CASRKDRAPRTQYF. The CDR3 bases are TGTGCCAGCAGAAAGGACAGAGCCCCCAGGACCCAGTACTTC.